This T cell receptor (beta chain) was retrieved from a study of graft-versus-host responses after intestinal transplantation. Study-level points and caveats: Detection of GvH clones occurred in recipient marrow, and some had their first appearance in ileum or blood.

The data were produced by immunoSEQ multiplex PCR, yet TCRdb's version contains in-frame clones alone and is incomplete. The sample carries about 25,000 clones, roughly 82% recorded once. The CDR3 contains 17 residues. Of note for this clone: The antigen is undetermined.

Material: unstimulated CD8+ T cells sorted from spleen or lymph node cells, obtained before transplant. The sequence came from a human donor who was the organ donor for an intestinal transplant. The V and J genes are TRBV5-2 and TRBJ1-2. TRBV5-2 constitutes a pseudogene. The CDR3 bases are TGTGCCAGCAAATATTTTCGAGGAGTACGAAAGACCTATGGCTACACCTTC. It encodes CASKYFRGVRKTYGYTF.